This TCR beta chain derives from a study of T cells in Graves' hyperthyroidism and ophthalmopathy. Germline V lookup: CDR1 SGHRS, CDR2 YFSETQ. The CDR3 is 15 residues long. V was pared by 4 bases and J by 0 bases, with 13 bases between. Clinical symptoms, serum thyroxine and TRAb, thyroid ultrasound and orbital computed tomography were used for the diagnoses. Amplified TCR beta CDR3 regions derived from RNA transcripts. First-round RT-PCR with HTBI primers amplified the TCR CDR3 region. A single record per CDR3 protein comes from TCRdb applying MiXCR to the multiplex PCR reads. The sample has hundreds of thousands of distinct CDR3 sequences; 20% to 25% are singletons.

The origin of this receptor is a young man with Graves' ophthalmopathy. Sequencing input: blood. The chain uses TRBV5-1 and TRBJ2-5; unclear D gene. The DNA for the CDR3 is TGCGCCAGCAGCCCGCTAGGGTGGTACCAAGAGACCCAGTACTTC. Its protein is CASSPLGWYQETQYF.